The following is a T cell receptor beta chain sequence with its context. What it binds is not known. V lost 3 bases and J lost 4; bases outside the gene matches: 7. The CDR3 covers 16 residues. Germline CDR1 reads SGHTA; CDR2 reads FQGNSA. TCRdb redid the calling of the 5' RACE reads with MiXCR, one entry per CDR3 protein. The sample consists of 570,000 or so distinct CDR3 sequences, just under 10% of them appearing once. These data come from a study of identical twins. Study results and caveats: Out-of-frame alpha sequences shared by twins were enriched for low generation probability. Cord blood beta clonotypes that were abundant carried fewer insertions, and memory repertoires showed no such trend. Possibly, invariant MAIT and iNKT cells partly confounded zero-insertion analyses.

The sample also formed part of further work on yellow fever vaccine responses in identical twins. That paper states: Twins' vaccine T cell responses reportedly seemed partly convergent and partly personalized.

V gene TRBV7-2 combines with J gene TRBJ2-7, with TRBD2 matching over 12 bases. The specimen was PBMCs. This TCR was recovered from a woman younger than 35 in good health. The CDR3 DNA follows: TGTGCCAGCAGCTTCGGACTAGCGGGGACCCGGTACGAGCAGTACTTC. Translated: CASSFGLAGTRYEQYF.